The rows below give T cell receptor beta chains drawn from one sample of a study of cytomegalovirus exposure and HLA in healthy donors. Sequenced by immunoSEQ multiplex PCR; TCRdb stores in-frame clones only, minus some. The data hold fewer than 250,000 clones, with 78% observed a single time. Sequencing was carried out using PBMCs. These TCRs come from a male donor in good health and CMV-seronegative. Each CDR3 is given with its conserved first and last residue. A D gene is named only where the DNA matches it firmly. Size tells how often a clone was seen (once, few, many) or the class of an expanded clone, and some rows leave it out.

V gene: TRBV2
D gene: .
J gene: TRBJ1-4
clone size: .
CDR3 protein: CASNLREKLFF
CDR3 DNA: TGTGCCAGCAACCTACGGGAAAAACTGTTTTTT

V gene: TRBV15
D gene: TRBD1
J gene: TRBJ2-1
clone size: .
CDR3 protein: CATSRVPGQGSYNEQFF
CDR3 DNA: TGTGCCACCAGCAGAGTTCCGGGACAGGGGTCCTACAATGAGCAGTTCTTC

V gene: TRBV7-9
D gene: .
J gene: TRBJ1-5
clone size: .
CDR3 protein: CASSRSGSYNQPQHF
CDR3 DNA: TGTGCCAGCAGCCGAAGCGGGAGCTATAATCAGCCCCAGCATTTT

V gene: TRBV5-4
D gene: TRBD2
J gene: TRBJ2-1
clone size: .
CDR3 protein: CASNLAGGGSYNEQFF
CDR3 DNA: TGTGCCAGCAACTTGGCGGGAGGAGGATCCTACAATGAGCAGTTCTTC

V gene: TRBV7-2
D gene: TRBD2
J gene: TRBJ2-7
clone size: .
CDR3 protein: CASSPGALAGGPSYF
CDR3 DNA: TGTGCCAGCAGCCCGGGGGCACTAGCGGGAGGCCCCAGTTACTTC

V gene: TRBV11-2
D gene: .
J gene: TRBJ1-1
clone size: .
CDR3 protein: CASSLGRETFF
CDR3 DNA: TGTGCCAGCAGCTTGGGCAGGGAAACTTTCTTT

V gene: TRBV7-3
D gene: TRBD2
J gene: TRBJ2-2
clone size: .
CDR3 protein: CASGLAADTGELFF
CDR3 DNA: TGTGCCAGCGGACTAGCGGCGGACACCGGGGAGCTGTTTTTT

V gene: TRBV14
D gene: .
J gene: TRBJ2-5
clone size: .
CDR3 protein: CASSQDRALPGGETQYF
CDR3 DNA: TGTGCCAGCAGCCAAGATCGAGCCCTCCCGGGTGGAGAGACCCAGTACTTC

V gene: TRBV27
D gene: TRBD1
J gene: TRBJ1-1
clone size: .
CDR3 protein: CASSQTGGTAFF
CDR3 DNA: TGTGCCAGCAGTCAGACAGGGGGTACCGCTTTCTTT

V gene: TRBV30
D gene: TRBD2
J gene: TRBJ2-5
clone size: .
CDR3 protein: CAWSDGFSGGQETQYF
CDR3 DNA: TGTGCCTGGAGTGATGGTTTTAGCGGGGGACAAGAGACCCAGTACTTC

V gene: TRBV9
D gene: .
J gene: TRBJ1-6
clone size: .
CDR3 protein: CASGAEGPLHF
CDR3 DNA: TGTGCCAGCGGGGCCGAAGGACCCCTCCACTTT

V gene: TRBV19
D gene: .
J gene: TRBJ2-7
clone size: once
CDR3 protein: CASSRSGTPYEQYF
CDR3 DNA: TGTGCCAGTAGTCGTTCCGGGACTCCCTACGAGCAGTACTTC

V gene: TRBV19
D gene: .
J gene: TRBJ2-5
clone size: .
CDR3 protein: CASTVGETQYF
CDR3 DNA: TGTGCCAGTACGGTCGGAGAGACCCAGTACTTC

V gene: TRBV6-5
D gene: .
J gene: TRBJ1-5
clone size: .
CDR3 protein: CATRGVNQPQHF
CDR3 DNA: TGTGCCACCCGGGGGGTGAATCAGCCCCAGCATTTT

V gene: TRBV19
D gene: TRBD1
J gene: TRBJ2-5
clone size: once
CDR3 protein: CASTGQGLGEQYF
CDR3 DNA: TGTGCCAGTACAGGACAGGGGCTGGGGGAGCAGTACTTC

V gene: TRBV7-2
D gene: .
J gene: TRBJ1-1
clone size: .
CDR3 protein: CASSPAGPSWNTEAFF
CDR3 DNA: TGTGCCAGCAGCCCTGCGGGACCCTCCTGGAACACTGAAGCTTTCTTT

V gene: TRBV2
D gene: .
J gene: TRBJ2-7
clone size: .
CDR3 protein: CASSPAQEQYF
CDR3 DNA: TGTGCCAGTTCCCCTGCGCAAGAGCAGTACTTC

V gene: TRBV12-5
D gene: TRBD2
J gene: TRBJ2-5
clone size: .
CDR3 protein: CASGLDRGLAGEEWETQYF
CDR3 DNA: TGTGCTAGTGGTTTGGACCGGGGACTAGCGGGAGAAGAGTGGGAGACCCAGTACTTC

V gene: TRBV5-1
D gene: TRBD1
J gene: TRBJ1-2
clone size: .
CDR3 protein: CASSRDRPNYGYTF
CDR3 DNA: TGCGCCAGCAGCCGGGACAGGCCTAACTATGGCTACACCTTC

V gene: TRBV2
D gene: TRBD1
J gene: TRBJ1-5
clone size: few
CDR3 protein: CASSPQGDGNQPQHF
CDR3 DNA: TGTGCCAGCAGTCCACAGGGGGATGGCAATCAGCCCCAGCATTTT

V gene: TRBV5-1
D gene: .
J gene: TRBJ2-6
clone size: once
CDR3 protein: CASSLGAPSSGANVLTF
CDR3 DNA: TGCGCCAGCAGCTTGGGGGCCCCGAGCTCTGGGGCCAACGTCCTGACTTTC

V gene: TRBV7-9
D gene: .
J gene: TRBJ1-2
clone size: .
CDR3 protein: CASGRGYVYTF
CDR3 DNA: TGTGCCAGCGGGAGGGGGTACGTCTACACCTTC